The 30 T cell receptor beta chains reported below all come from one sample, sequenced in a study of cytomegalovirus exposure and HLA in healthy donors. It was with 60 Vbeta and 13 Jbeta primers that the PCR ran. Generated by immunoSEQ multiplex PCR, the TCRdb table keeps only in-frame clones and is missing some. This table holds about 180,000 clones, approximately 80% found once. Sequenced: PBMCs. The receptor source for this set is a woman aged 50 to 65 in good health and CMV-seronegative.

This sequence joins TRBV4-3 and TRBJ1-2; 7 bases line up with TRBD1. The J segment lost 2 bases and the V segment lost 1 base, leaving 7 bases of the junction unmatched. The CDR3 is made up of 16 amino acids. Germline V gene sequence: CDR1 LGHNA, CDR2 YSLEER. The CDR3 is CASSQGGTVYNYGYTF. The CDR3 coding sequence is TGCGCCAGCAGCCAAGGCGGGACAGTTTACAACTATGGCTACACCTTC.

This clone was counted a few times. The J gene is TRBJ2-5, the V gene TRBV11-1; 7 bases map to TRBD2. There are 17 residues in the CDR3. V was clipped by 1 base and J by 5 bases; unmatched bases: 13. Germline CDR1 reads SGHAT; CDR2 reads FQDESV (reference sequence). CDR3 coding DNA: TGTGCCAGCAGCTTAGTCTTTGCTAGCGGCGTGGGGGAGACCCAGTACTTC. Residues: CASSLVFASGVGETQYF. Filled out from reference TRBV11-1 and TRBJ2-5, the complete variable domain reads EAEVAQSPRYKITEKSQAVAFWCDPISGHATLYWYRQILGQGPELLVQFQDESVVDDSQLPKDRFSAERLKGVDSTLKIQPAELGDSAMYLCASSLVFASGVGETQYFGPGTRLLVL.

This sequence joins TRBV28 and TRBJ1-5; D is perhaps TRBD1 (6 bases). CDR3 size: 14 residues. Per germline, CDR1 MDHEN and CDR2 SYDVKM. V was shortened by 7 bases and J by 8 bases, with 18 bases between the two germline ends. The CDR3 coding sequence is TGTGCCAGCAACGTAAGGCAGGGGAGGGAGCCCCAGCATTTT. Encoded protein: CASNVRQGREPQHF. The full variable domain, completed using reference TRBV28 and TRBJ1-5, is DVKVTQSSRYLVKRTGEKVFLECVQDMDHENMFWYRQDPGLGLRLIYFSYDVKMKEKGDIPEGYSVSREKKERFSLILESASTNQTSMYLCASNVRQGREPQHFGDGTRLSIL.

CDR3 loop: CASSWTGRYEQYF. As DNA, the CDR3 is TGTGCCAGTAGTTGGACAGGGCGATACGAGCAGTACTTC. J is TRBJ2-7 and V is TRBV19; 8 positions match TRBD1. Germline V gives CDR1 LNHDA, CDR2 SQIVND (reference sequence). The CDR3 totals 13 residues. The J segment lost 4 bases and the V segment lost 5 bases, leaving 4 bases of the junction unmatched.

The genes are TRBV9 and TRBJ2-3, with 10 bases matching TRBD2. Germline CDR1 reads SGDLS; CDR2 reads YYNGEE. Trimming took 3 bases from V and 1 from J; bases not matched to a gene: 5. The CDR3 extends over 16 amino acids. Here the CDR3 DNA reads TGTGCCAGCAGCGCTGGACTAGCGGCAGGCACAGATACGCAGTATTTT. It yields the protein CASSAGLAAGTDTQYF.

The CDR3 DNA reads TGTGCCAGCCACAGGGGCTTCAATCAGCCCCAGCATTTT. Translated, it gives CASHRGFNQPQHF. The chain employs TRBV28 and TRBJ1-5, with TRBD1 matching 7 bases. Germline loops: CDR1 MDHEN, CDR2 SYDVKM. The CDR3 totals 13 residues. The V and J ends lost 8 bases and 3 bases, in that order; junction bases with no gene match: 4.

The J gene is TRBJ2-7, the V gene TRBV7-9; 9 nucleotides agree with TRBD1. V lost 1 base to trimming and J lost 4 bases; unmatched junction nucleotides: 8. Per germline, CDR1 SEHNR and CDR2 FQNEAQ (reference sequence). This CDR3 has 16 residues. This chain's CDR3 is CASSLDIAGQGYEQYF. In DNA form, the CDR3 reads TGTGCCAGCAGCTTAGACATCGCCGGACAGGGGTACGAGCAGTACTTC.

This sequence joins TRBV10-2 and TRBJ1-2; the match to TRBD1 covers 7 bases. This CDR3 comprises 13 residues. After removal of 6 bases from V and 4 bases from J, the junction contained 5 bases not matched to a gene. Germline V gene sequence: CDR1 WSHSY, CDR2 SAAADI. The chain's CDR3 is CASRLGGGYGYTF. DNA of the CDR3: TGCGCCAGCAGACTAGGGGGCGGCTATGGCTACACCTTC.

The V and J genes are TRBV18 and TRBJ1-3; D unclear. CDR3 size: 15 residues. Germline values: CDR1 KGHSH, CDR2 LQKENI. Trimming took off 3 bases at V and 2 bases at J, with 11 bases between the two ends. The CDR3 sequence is CASSPTQDTGNTIYF. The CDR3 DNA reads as TGTGCCAGCTCACCTACGCAGGATACTGGAAACACCATATATTTT.

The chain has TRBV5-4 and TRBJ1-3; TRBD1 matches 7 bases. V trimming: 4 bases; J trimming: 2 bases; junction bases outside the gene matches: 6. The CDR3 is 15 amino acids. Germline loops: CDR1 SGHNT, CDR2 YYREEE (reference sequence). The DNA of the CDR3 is TGTGCCAGCAGCCCTACGACAGGGCCTGGAAACACCATATATTTT. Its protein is CASSPTTGPGNTIYF.

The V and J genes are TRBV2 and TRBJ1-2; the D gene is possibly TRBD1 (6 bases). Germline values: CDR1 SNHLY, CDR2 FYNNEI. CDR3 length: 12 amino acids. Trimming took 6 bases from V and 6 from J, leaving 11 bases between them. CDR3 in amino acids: CASRTDSDGYTF. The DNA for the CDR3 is TGTGCCAGCAGGACGGACAGTGATGGCTACACCTTC.

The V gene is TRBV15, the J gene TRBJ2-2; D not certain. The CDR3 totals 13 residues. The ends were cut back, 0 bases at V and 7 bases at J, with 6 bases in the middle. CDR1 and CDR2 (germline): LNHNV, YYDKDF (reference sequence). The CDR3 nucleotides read TGTGCCACCAGCAGAGATCCGGGCGGGGAGCTGTTTTTT. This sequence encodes CATSRDPGGELFF. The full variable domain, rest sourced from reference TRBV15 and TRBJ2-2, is DAMVIQNPRYQVTQFGKPVTLSCSQTLNHNVMYWYQQKSSQAPKLLFHYYDKDFNNEADTPDNFQSRRPNTSFCFLDIRSPGLGDTAMYLCATSRDPGGELFFGEGSRLTVL.

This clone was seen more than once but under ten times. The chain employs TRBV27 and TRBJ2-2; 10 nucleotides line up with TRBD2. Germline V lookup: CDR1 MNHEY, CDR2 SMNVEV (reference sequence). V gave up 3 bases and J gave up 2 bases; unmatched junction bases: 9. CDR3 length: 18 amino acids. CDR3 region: CASSFRLAGLVNTGELFF. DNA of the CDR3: TGTGCCAGCAGTTTCAGACTAGCGGGTCTCGTAAACACCGGGGAGCTGTTTTTT.

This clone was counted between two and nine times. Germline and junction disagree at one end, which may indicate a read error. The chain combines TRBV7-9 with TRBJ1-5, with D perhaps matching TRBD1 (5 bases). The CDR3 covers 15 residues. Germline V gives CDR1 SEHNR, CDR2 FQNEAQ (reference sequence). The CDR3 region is CAGSRQGGENQPQHF. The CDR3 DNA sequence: TGTGCCGGCAGCCGTCAGGGAGGGGAGAATCAGCCCCAGCATTTT.

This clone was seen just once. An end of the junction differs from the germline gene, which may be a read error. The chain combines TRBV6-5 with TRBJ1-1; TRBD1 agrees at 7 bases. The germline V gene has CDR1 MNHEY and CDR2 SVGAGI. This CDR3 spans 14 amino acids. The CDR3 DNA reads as TGTGCCAGCAGTTACTCAGGGGGCGTCACTGAAGCTTTTTTT. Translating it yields CASSYSGGVTEAFF.

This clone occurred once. The CDR3 DNA reads as TGTGCCAGCAGTAAAGGGCTAGCGGGGCGGGAGACCCAGTACTTC. It translates to CASSKGLAGRETQYF. The chain uses TRBV27 and TRBJ2-5, with 9 bases that match TRBD2. Losses at the gene ends were 5 bases for V and 5 bases for J; bases not matched to a gene: 9. Looked up from germline, CDR1 is MNHEY and CDR2 is SMNVEV (reference sequence). The CDR3 covers 15 residues.

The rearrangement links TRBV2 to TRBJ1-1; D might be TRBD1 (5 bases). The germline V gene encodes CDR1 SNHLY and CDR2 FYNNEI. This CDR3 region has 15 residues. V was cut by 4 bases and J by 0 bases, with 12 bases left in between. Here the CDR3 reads CASSGQFLMNTEAFF. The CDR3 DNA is TGTGCCAGCAGTGGACAGTTTCTCATGAACACTGAAGCTTTCTTT.

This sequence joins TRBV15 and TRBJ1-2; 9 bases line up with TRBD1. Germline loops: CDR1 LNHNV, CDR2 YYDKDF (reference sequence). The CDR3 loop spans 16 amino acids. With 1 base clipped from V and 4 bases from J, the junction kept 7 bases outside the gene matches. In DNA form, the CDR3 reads TGTGCCACCAGCAGAGTGGGGACAGGGCCTGTCTATGGCTACACCTTC. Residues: CATSRVGTGPVYGYTF.

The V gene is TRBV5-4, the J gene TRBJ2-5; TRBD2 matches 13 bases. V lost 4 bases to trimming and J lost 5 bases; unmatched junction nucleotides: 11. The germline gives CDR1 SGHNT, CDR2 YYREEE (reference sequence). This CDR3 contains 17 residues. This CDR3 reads CASSAGLAGVSGETQYF. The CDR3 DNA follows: TGTGCCAGCAGCGCCGGACTAGCGGGAGTCTCCGGGGAGACCCAGTACTTC.

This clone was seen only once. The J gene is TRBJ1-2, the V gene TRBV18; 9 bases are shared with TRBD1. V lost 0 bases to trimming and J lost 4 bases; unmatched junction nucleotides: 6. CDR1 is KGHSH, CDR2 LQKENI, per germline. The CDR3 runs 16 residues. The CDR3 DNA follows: TGTGCCAGCTCACCACCGGGGGACAGGGCGGTCTATGGCTACACCTTC. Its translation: CASSPPGDRAVYGYTF.

CDR3: CASSFRKEDQPQHF. In nucleotides, the CDR3 is TGTGCCAGCAGTTTTAGGAAGGAGGATCAGCCCCAGCATTTT. This chain joins TRBV27 and TRBJ1-5; no definite D call. The germline V and J ends were trimmed by 3 bases and 5 bases, with 11 bases remaining between them. Germline CDR1 and CDR2: MNHEY and SMNVEV (reference sequence). The CDR3 has 14 residues.

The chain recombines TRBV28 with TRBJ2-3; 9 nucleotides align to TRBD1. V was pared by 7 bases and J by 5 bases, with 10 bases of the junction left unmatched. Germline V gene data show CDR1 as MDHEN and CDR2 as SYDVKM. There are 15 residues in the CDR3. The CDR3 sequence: CASIPGQGRGDTQYF. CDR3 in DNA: TGTGCCAGCATTCCTGGACAGGGGAGGGGAGATACGCAGTATTTT.

Written as DNA, the CDR3 is TGTGCCAGCAGCTTCGGGACTAGCGGGAGGGCCGTAACCGATACGCAGTATTTT. Encoded protein: CASSFGTSGRAVTDTQYF. V usage is TRBV5-4 and J usage is TRBJ2-3; 16 bases line up with TRBD2. This CDR3 contains 18 residues. V dropped 2 bases and J dropped 6; count of bases not matched to a gene: 9. Germline CDR1 is SGHNT and CDR2 is YYREEE (reference sequence).

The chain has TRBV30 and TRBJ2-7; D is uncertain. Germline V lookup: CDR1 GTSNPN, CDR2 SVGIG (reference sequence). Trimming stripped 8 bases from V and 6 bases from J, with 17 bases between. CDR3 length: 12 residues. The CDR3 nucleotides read TGTGCCCGGTCATCGAGGCTTGGCGAGCAGTACTTC. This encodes CARSSRLGEQYF. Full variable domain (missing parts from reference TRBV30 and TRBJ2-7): SQTIHQWPATLVQPVGSPLSLECTVEGTSNPNLYWYRQAAGRGLQLLFYSVGIGQISSEVPQNLSASRPQDRQFILSSKKLLLSDSGFYLCARSSRLGEQYFGPGTRLTVT.

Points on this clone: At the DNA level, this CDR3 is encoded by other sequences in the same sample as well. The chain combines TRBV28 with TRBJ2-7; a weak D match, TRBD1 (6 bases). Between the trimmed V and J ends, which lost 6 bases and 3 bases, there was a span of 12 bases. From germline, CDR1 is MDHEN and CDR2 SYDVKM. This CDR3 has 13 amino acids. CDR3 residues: CASSLTGFYEQYF. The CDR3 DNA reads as TGTGCCAGCAGCTTGACAGGTTTCTACGAGCAGTACTTC.

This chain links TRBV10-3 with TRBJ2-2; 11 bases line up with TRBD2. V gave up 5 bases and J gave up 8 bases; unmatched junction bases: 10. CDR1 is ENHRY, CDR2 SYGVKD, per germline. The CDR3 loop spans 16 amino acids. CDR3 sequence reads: CAISKSTSGRSGELFF. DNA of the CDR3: TGTGCCATCAGTAAATCCACTAGCGGGAGATCAGGGGAGCTGTTTTTT.

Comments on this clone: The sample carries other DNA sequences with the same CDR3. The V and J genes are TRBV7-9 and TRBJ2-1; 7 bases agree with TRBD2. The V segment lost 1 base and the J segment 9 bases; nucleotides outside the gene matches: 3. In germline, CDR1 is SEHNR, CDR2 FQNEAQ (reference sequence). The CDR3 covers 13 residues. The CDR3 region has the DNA TGTGCCAGCAGCTTAGGGGGGGAGGGTGAGCAGTTCTTC. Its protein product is CASSLGGEGEQFF.

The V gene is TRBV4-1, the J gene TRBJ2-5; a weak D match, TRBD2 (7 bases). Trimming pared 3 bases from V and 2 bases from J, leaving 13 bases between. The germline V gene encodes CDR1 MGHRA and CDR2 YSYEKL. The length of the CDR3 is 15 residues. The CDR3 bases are TGCGCCAGCAGCCAGGGGAGGGACACTCAAGAGACCCAGTACTTC. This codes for CASSQGRDTQETQYF.

CDR3 sequence (DNA): TGTGCCAGCAGCCCTCCGGGACAGGGAGTAGATACGCAGTATTTT. It specifies CASSPPGQGVDTQYF. The chain carries TRBV7-9 and TRBJ2-3; the match to TRBD1 covers 9 bases. Germline V gives CDR1 SEHNR, CDR2 FQNEAQ (reference sequence). V was clipped by 5 bases and J by 5 bases; unmatched bases: 8. This CDR3 has 15 amino acids.

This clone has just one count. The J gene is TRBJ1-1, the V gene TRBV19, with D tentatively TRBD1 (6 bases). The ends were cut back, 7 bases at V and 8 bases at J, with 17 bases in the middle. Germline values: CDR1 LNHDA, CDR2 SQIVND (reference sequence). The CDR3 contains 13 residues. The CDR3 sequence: CASTRNDGTEAFF. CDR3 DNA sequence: TGTGCCAGTACTCGTAACGACGGGACAGAAGCTTTCTTT.